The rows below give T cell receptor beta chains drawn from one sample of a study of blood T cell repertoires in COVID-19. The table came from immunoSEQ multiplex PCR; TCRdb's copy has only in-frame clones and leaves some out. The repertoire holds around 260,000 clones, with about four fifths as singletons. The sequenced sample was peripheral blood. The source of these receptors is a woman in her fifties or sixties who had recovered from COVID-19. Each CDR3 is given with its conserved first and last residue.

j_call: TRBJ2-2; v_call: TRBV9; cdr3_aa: CASSSRQGAPGAGELFF
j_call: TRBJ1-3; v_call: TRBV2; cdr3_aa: CASRGTGSGNTIYF
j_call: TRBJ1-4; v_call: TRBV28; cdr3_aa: CASSSQTTNEKLFF
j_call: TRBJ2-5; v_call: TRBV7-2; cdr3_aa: CASSQGLAGQETQYF
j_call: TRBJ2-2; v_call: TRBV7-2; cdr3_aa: CASSPPEGLHTGELFF
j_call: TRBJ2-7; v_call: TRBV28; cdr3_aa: CASRRPTGVSYEQYF
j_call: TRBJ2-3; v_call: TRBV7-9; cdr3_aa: CASSLGGGAARDTQYF
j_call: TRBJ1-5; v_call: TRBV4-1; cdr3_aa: CASSLTGGNQPQHF
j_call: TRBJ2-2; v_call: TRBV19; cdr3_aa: CASSMGQGVTGELFF
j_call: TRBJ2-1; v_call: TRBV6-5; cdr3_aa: CASSSEVLGQFF
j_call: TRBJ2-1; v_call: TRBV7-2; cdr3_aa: CASRPPGLSNNEQFF
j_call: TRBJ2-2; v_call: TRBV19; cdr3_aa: CASSWTGGNTGELFF
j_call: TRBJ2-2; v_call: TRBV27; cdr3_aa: CASSLGARGGFNTGELFF
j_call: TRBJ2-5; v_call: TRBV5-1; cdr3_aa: CASSLAEETQYF
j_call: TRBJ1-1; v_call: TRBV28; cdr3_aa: CASSTGYTEAFF
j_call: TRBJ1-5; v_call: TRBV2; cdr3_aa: CASSKNSGNQPQHF
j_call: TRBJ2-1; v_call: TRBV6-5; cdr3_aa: CASSFSGSSYNEQFF
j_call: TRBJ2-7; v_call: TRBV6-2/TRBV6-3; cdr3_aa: CASSYSSLYEQYF
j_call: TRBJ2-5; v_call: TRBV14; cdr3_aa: CASSQVAGQETQYF
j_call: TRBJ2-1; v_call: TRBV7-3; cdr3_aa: CASSFPGTLGFYNEQFF
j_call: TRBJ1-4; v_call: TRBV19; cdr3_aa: CASSGQSRREKLFF
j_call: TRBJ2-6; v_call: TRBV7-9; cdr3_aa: CASSLSLSGANVLTF
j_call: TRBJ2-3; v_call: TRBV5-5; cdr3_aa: CASSPAPSTPDTQYF
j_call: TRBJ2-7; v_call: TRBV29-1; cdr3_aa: CSVDIGGGYEQYF
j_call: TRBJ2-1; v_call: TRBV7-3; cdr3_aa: CASSFTRLAGKDNEQFF
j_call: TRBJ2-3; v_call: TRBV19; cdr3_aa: CASSIVLALSTDTQYF